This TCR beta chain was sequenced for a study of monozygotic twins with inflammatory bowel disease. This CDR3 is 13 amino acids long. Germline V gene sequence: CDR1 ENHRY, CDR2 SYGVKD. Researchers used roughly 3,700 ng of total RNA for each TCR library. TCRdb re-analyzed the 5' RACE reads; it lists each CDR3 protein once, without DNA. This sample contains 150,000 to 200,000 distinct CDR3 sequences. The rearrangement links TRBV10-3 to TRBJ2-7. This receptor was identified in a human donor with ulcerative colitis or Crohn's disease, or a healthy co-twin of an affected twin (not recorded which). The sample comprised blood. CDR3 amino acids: CAISEIVGYEQYF.